This TCR beta chain was recovered during a study of control samples from healthy donors and cancer patients. Germline CDR1 reads MDHEN; CDR2 reads SYDVKM. The CDR3 runs 14 residues. V was clipped by 10 bases and J by 7 bases; unmatched bases: 10. Method: immunoSEQ multiplex PCR; TCRdb's copy keeps in-frame clones and lacks some. Found here are around 170,000 clones, around 88% of them singletons; the top ten hold nearly 5%. The clonotype was recovered from a woman aged 25 to 39 in good health. The source material was blood. The genes are TRBV28 and TRBJ2-4, with 10 bases aligning to TRBD2. The chain's CDR3 is CATAPLAGDNIQYF. The CDR3, as DNA: TGTGCCACCGCCCCCCTAGCGGGAGATAACATTCAGTACTTC.